This TCR beta chain was sequenced during a study of CDR3 diversity in severe acne. A remark on this clonotype: Since the CDR3 does not end with the conserved phenylalanine or tryptophan, this likely comes from a read error.

TCRdb processed the PCR reads anew with MiXCR; each CDR3 protein has one entry. The table lists about 90,000 distinct CDR3 sequences, 48% of them singletons. Looked up from germline, CDR1 is SGDLS and CDR2 is YYNGEE. Trimming removed 3 bases from V and 0 bases from J, with 10 bases in between. The CDR3 is made up of 15 amino acids. The gene calls are TRBV9 and TRBJ1-3; D ambiguous. Sequenced material: blood. This sequence was found in a male donor in good health, serving as a control. In nucleotides, the CDR3 is TGTGCCAGCAGCGGAATGGGCATCTCTGGAAACACCATATATTCT. Translation: CASSGMGISGNTIYS.